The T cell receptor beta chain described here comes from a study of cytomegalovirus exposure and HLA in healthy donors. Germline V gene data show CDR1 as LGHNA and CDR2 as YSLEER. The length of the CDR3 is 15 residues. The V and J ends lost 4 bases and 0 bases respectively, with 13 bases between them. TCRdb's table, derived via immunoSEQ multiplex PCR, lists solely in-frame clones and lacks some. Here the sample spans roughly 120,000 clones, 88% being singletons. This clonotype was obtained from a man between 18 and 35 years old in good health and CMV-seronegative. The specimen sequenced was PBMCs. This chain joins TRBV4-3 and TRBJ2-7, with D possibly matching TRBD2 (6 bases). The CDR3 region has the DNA TGCGCCAGCAGCCTCCTCCGCGGGGTCTCCTACGAGCAGTACTTC. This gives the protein CASSLLRGVSYEQYF.